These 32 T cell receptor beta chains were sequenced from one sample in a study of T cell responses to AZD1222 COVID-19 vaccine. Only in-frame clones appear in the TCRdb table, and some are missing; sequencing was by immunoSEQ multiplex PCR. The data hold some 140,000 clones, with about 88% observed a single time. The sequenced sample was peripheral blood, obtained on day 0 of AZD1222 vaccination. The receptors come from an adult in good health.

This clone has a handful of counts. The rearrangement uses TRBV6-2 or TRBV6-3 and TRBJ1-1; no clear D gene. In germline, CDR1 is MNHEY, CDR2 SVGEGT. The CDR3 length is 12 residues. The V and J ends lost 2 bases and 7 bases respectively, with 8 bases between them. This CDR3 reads CASSYSTLEAFF. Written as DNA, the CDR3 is TGTGCCAGCAGTTACAGCACACTTGAAGCTTTCTTT.

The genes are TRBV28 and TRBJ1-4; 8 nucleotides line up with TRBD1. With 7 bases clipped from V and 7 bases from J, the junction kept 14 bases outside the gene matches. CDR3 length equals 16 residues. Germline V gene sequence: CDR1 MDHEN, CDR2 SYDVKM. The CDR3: CASTSSGGAMGEKLFF. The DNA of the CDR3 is TGTGCCAGCACCTCCTCAGGGGGCGCGATGGGTGAAAAACTGTTTTTT.

The CDR3 DNA follows: TGTGCCAGCAGCTTCCCCAGATTCCTTGGCCAAGAGACCCAGTACTTC. Amino acid sequence: CASSFPRFLGQETQYF. V and J are TRBV11-3 and TRBJ2-5; D is uncertain. V dropped 3 bases and J dropped 1 base, with 15 bases sitting between them. This CDR3 has 16 residues. Germline V gene lookup returns CDR1 SGHNT and CDR2 YENEEA.

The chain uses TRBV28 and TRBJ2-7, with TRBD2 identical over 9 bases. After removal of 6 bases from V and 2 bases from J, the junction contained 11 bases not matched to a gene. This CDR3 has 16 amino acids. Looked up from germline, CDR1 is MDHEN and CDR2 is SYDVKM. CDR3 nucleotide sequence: TGTGCCAGCAGCTACGCCCGAGCGGGGGGAACCTACGAGCAGTACTTC. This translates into CASSYARAGGTYEQYF.

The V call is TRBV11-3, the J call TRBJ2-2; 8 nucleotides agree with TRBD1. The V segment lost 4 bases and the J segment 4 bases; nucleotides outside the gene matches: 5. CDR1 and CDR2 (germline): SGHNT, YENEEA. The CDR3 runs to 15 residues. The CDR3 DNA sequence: TGTGCCAGCAGCTGGGGGACAGGTAGCACCGGGGAGCTGTTTTTT. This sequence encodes CASSWGTGSTGELFF.

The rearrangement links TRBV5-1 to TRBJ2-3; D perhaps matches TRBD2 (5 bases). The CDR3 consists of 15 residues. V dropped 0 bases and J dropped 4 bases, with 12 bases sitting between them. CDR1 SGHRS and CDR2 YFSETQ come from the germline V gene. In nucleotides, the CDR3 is TGCGCCAGCAGCTTGGCCAGCCAAGCGGCAGATACGCAGTATTTT. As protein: CASSLASQAADTQYF.

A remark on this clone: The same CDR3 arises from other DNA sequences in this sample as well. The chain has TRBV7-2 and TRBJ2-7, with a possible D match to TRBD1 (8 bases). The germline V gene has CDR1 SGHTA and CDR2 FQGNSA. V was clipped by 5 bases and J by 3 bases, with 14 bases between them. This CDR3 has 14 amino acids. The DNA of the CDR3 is TGTGCCAGCAGCACAACAGGGGGGGGCTACGAGCAGTACTTC. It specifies CASSTTGGGYEQYF. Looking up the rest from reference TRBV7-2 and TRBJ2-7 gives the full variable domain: GAGVSQSPSNKVTEKGKDVELRCDPISGHTALYWYRQSLGQGLEFLIYFQGNSAPDKSGLPSDRFSAERTGGSVSTLTIQRTQQEDSAVYLCASSTTGGGYEQYFGPGTRLTVT.

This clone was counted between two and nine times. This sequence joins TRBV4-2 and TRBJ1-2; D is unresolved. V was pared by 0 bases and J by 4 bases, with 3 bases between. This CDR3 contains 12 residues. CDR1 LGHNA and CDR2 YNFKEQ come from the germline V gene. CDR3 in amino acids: CASSQESYGYTF. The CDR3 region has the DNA TGTGCCAGCAGCCAAGAGTCCTATGGCTACACCTTC.

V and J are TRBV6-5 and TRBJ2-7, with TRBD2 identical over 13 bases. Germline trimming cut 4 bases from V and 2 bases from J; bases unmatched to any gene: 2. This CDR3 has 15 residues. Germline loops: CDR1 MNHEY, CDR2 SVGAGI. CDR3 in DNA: TGTGCCAGCAGTTCACTAGCGGGGGGGACCTACGAGCAGTACTTC. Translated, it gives CASSSLAGGTYEQYF.

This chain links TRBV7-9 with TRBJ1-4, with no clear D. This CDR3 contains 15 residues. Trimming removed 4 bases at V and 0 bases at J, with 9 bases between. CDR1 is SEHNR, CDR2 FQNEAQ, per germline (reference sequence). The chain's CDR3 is CASSSRTATNEKLFF. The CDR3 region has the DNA TGTGCCAGCAGCTCCCGGACGGCAACTAATGAAAAACTGTTTTTT.

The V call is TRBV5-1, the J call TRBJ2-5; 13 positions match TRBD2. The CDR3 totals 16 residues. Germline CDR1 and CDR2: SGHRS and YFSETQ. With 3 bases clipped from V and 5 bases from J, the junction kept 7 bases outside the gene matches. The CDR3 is CASSWGRTSGGETQYF. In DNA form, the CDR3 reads TGCGCCAGCAGCTGGGGGCGGACTAGCGGGGGTGAGACCCAGTACTTC.

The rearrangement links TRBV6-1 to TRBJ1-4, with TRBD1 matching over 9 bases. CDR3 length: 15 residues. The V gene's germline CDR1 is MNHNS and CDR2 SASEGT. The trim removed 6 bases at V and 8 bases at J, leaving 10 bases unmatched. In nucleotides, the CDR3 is TGTGCCAGCAGGAGGGGACAGGGTATTGACGAAAAACTGTTTTTT. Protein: CASRRGQGIDEKLFF.

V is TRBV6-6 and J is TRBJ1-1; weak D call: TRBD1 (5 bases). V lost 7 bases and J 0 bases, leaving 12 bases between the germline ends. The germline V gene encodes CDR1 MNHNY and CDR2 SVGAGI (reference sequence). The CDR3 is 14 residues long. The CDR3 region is CASTTEGVNTEAFF. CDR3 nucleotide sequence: TGTGCCAGCACTACGGAAGGGGTGAACACTGAAGCTTTCTTT.

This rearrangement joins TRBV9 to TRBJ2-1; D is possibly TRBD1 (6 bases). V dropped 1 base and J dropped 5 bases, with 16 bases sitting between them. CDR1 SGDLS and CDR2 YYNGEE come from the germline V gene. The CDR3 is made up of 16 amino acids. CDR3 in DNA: TGTGCCAGCAGCGTAACGGCAGGAACAGGGAACAATGAGCAGTTCTTC. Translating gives CASSVTAGTGNNEQFF. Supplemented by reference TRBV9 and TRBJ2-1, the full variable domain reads DSGVTQTPKHLITATGQRVTLRCSPRSGDLSVYWYQQSLDQGLQFLIQYYNGEERAKGNILERFSAQQFPDLHSELNLSSLELGDSALYFCASSVTAGTGNNEQFFGPGTRLTVL.

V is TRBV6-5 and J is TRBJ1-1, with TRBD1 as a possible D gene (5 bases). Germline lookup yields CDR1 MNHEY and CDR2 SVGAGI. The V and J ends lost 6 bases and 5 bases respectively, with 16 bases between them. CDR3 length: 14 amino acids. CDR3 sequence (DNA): TGTGCCAGCAGCTTTTTAGGGGAAGGAACTGAAGCTTTCTTT. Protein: CASSFLGEGTEAFF.

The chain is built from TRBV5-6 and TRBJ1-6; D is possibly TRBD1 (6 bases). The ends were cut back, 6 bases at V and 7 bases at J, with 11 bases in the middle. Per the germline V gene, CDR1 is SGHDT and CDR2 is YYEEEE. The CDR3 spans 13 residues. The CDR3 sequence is CASKGGGNSPLHF. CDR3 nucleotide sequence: TGTGCCAGCAAGGGGGGCGGGAATTCACCCCTCCACTTT.

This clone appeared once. CDR3 nucleotides: TGTGCCAGCAGCTTAAGCTCCTACAATGAGCAGTTCTTC. It yields the protein CASSLSSYNEQFF. This rearrangement joins TRBV11-2 to TRBJ2-1; D not resolved. Germline loops: CDR1 SGHAT, CDR2 FQNNGV. The V and J ends lost 2 bases and 0 bases respectively, with 2 bases between them. The CDR3 is 13 amino acids.

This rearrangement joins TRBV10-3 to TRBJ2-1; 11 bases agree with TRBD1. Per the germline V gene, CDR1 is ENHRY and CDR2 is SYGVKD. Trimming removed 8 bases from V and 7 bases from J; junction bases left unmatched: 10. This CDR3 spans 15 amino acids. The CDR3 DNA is TGTGCCATCCGGGGGACAGGGGGATCAACAAATGAGCAGTTCTTC. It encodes CAIRGTGGSTNEQFF.

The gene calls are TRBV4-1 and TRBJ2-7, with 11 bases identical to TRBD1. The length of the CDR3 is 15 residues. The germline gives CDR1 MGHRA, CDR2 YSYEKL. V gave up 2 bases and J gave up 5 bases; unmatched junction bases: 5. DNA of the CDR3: TGCGCCAGCAGCCAACCGGGACAGGGGGACCACGAGCAGTACTTC. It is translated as CASSQPGQGDHEQYF.

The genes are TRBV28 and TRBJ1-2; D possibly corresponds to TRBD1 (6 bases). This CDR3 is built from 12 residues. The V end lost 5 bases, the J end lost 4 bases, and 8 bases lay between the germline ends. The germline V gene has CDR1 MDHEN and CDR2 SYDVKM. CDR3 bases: TGTGCCAGCAGTGCGGGGGCCTATGGCTACACCTTC. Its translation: CASSAGAYGYTF.

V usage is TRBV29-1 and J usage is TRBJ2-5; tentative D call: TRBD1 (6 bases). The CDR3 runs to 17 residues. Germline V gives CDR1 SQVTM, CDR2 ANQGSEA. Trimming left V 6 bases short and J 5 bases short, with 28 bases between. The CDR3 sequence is CSVLLWGTLTGGETQYF. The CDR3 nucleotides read TGCAGCGTCCTCCTCTGGGGGACACTTACTGGGGGCGAGACCCAGTACTTC.

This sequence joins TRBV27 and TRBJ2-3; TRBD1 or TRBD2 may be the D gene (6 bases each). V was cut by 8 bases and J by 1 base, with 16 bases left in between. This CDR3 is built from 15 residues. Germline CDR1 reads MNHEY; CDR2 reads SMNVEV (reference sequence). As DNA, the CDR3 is TGTGCCAGCGGGCCGGGGGCAGACGGCACAGATACGCAGTATTTT. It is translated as CASGPGADGTDTQYF.

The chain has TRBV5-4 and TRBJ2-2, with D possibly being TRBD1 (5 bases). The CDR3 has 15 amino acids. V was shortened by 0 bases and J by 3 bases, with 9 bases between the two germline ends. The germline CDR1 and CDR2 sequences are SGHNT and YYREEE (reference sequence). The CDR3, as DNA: TGTGCCAGCAGCTTGGCTCAGGGATACACCGGGGAGCTGTTTTTT. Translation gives CASSLAQGYTGELFF.

CDR3 amino acids: CASRETGSSYNEQFF. The CDR3 DNA reads as TGTGCCAGCCGAGAGACAGGGAGCTCCTACAATGAGCAGTTCTTC. The chain employs TRBV18 and TRBJ2-1; 7 bases align to TRBD1. Germline CDR1 and CDR2: KGHSH and LQKENI. Germline trimming cut 8 bases from V and 0 bases from J; bases unmatched to any gene: 7. CDR3 length: 15 amino acids.

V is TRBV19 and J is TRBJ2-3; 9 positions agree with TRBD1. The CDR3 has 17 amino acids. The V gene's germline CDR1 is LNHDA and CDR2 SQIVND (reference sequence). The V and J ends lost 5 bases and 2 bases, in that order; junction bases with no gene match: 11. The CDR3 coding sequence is TGTGCCAGTAGTGCCACAGGGGGCCATAACCCCACAGATACGCAGTATTTT. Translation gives CASSATGGHNPTDTQYF.

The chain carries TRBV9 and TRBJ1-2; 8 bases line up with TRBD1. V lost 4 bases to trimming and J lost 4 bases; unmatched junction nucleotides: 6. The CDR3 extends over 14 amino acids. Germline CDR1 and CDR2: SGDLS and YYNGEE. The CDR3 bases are TGTGCCAGCAGCAAGGAACAGGGGGTCTATGGCTACACCTTC. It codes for CASSKEQGVYGYTF.

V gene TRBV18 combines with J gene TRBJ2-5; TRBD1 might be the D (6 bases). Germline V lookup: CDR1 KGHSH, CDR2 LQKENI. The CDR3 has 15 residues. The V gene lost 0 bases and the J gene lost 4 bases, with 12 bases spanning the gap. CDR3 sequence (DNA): TGTGCCAGCTCACCACCCGACAGGTTCGGAGAGACCCAGTACTTC. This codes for CASSPPDRFGETQYF.

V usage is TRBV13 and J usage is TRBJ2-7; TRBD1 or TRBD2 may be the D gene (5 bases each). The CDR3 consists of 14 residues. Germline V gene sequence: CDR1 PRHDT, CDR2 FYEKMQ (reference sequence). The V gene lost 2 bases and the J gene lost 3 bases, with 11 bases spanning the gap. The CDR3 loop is CASSLKGRNYEQYF. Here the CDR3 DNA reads TGTGCCAGCAGCTTAAAGGGACGGAACTACGAGCAGTACTTC.

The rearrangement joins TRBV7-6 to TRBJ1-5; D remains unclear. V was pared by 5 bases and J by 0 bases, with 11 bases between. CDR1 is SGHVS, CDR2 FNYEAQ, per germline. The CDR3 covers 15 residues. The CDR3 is CASSPGTYSNQPQHF. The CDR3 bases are TGTGCCAGCAGCCCCGGCACCTATAGCAATCAGCCCCAGCATTTT.

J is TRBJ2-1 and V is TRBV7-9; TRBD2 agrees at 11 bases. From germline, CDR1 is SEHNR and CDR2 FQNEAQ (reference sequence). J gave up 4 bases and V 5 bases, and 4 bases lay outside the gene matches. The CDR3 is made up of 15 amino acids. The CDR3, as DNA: TGTGCCAGCAGCAGACTAGCGGGGAAATACAATGAGCAGTTCTTC. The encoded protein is CASSRLAGKYNEQFF.

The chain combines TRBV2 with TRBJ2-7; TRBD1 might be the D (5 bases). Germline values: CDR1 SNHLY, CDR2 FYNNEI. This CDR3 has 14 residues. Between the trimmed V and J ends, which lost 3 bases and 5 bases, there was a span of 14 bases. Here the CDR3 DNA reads TGTGCCAGCAGTGATAGGGGCTGGGGCGACGAGCAGTACTTC. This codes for CASSDRGWGDEQYF.

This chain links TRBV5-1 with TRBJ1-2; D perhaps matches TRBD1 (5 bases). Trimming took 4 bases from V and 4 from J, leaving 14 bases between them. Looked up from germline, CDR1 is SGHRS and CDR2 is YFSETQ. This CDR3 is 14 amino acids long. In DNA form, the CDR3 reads TGCGCCAGCAGCCGAGCGACAGAATCCTATGGCTACACCTTC. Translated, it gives CASSRATESYGYTF.